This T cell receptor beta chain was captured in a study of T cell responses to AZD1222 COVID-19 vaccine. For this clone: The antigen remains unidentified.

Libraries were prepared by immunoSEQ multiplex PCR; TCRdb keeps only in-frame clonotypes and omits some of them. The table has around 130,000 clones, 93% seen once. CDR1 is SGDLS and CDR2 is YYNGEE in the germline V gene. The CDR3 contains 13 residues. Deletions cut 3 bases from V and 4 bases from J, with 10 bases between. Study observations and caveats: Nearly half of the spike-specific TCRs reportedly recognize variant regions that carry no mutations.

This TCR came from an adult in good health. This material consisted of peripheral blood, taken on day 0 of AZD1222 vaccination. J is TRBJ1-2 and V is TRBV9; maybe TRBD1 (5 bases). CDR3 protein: CASSATGSYGYTF. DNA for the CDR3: TGTGCCAGCAGCGCTACAGGAAGCTATGGCTACACCTTC.